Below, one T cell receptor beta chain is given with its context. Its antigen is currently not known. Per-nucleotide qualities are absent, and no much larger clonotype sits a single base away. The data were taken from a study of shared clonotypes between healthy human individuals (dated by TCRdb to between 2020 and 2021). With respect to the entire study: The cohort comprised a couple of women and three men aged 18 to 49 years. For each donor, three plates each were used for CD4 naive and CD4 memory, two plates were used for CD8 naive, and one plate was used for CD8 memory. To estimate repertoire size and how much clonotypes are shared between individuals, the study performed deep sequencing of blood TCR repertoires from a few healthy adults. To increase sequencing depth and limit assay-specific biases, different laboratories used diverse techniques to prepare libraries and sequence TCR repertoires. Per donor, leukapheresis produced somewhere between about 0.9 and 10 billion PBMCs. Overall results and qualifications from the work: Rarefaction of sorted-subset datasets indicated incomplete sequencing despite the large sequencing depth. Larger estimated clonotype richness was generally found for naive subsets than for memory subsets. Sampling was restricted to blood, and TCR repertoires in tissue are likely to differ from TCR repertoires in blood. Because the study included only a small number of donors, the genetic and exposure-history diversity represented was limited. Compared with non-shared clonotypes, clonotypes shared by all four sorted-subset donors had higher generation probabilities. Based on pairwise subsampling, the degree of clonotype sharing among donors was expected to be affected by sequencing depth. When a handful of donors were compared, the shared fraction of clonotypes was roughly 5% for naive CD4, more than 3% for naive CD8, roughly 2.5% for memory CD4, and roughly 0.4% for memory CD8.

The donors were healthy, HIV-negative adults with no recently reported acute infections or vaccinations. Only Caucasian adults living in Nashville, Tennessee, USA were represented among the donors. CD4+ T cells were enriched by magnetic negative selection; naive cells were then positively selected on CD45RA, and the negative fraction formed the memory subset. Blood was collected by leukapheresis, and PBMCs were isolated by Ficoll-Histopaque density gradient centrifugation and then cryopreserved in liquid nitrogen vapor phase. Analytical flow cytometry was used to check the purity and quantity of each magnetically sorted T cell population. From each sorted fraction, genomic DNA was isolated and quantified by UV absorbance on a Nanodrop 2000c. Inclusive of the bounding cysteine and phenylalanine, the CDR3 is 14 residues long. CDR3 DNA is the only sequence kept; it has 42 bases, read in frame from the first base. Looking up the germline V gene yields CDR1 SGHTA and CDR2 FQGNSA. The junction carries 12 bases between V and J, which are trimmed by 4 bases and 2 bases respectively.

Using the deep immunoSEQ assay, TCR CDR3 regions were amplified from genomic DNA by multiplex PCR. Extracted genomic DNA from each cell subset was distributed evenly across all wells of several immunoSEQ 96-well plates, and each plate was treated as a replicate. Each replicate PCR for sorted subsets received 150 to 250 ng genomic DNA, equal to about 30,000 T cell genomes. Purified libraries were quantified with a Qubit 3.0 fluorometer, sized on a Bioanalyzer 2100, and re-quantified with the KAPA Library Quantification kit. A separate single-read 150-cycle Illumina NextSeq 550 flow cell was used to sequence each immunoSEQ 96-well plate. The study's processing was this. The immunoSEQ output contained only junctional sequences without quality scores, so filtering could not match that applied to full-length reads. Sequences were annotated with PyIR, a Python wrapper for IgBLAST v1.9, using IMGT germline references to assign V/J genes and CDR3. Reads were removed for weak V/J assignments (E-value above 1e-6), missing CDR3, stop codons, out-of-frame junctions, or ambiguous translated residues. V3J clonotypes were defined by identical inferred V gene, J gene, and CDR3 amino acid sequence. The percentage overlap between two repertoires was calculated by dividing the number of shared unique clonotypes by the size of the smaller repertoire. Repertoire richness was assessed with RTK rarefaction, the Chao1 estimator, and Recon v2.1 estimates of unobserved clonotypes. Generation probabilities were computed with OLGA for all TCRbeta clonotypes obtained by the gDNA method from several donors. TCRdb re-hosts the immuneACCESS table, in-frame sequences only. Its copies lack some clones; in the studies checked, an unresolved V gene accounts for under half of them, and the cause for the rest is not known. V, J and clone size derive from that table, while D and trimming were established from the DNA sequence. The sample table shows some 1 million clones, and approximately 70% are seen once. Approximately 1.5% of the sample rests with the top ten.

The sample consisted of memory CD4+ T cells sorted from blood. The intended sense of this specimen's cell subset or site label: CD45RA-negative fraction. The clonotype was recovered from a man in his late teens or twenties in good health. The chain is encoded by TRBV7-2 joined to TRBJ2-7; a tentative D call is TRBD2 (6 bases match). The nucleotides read TGTGCCAGCAGCTCGGGACTTCCCACCTACGAGCAGTACTTC. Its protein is CASSSGLPTYEQYF.